A single sample gave rise to the 4 T cell receptor beta chains below, sequenced in a study of early T cells in non-severe SARS-CoV-2 infection. One entry per CDR3 protein, called by TCRdb with MiXCR from the 5' RACE reads. The sample lists around 70,000 distinct CDR3 sequences, less than 12% occurring once. Sequenced material: whole blood, taken at baseline. Every receptor here comes from an adult who was a healthcare worker with PCR-confirmed SARS-CoV-2 infection or an uninfected control (not recorded which).

This clonotype came up a few times. The chain recombines TRBV4-1 with TRBJ2-7, with 12 bases identical to TRBD1. Germline V gene data show CDR1 as MGHRA and CDR2 as YSYEKL. With 3 bases clipped from V and 5 bases from J, the junction kept 8 bases outside the gene matches. CDR3 length: 16 residues. DNA of the CDR3: TGCGCCAGCAGCCAGTACCCTGGGACAGGGGGCAACGAGCAGTACTTC. Its translation: CASSQYPGTGGNEQYF.

Points on this clonotype: A read error may be the cause here, since a much bigger clone is one base away. This chain links TRBV7-6 with TRBJ2-5, with D possibly being TRBD2 (6 bases). Trimming removed 7 bases at V and 5 bases at J, with 17 bases between. This CDR3 has 14 residues. Germline CDR1 reads SGHVS; CDR2 reads FNYEAQ. The CDR3 DNA is TGTGCCAGCAACTCTGAAGCGGGCGCCGAGACCCAGTACTTC. This translates into CASNSEAGAETQYF.

In its sample, this clonotype was seen a few times. This chain uses TRBV28 with TRBJ2-7; D gene uncertain. Germline-derived CDR1 and CDR2 are MDHEN and SYDVKM. The CDR3 spans 13 residues. V gave up 1 base and J gave up 6 bases, with 10 bases separating them. The CDR3: CASSLSPFSEQYF. DNA of the CDR3: TGTGCCAGCAGTTTATCCCCTTTTAGCGAGCAGTACTTC.

The V gene is TRBV4-2, the J gene TRBJ2-3; 8 bases agree with TRBD2. From germline, CDR1 is LGHNA and CDR2 YNFKEQ. V shed 0 bases and J 2 bases; nucleotides not matched to a gene: 10. The CDR3 is 18 amino acids. The CDR3 sequence: CASSQEPVLAGYTDTQYF. CDR3 coding DNA: TGTGCCAGCAGCCAAGAGCCCGTGTTAGCGGGGTACACAGATACGCAGTATTTT.